The sequence of this T cell receptor beta chain was determined in a study of blood T cell repertoires in COVID-19. Study background: From the United States, Italy and Spain came samples of acute and convalescent COVID-19. T cells, B-cell-depleted T cells, or PBMCs supplied cDNA or gDNA.

Original methodology: The authors estimated nucleated cell counts from reference gene primer amplification. The table came from immunoSEQ multiplex PCR; TCRdb's copy has only in-frame clones and leaves some out. The V and J calls and clone size come from that table; D and trimming were worked out from the DNA. The sample records about 150,000 clones, approximately 88% being singletons. The TCR sequence derives from a human donor in a cohort sampled during active COVID-19. Sequencing was carried out using peripheral blood.

CDR3 residues: CASSVPYGEGGRGNSGNTIYF. CDR3 nucleotides: TGTGCCAGCAGCGTCCCCTATGGGGAGGGGGGACGGGGAAACTCTGGAAACACCATATATTTT. The chain couples TRBV9 to TRBJ1-3; perhaps TRBD1 as D (6 bases). The CDR3 covers 21 residues. The V gene's germline CDR1 is SGDLS and CDR2 YYNGEE. V lost 2 bases and J lost 0, with 27 bases in between.